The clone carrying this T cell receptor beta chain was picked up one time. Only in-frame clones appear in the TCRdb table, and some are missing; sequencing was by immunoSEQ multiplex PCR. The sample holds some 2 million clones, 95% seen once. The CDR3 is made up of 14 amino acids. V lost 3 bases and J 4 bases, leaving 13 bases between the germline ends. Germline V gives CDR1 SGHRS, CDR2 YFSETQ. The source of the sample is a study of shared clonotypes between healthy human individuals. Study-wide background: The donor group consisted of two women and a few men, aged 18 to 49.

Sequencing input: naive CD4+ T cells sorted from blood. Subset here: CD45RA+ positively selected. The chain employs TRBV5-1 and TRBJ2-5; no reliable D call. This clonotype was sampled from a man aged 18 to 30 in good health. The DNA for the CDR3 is TGCGCCAGCAGCTCTCCTGGAGTGTTAGAGACCCAGTACTTC. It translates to CASSSPGVLETQYF.